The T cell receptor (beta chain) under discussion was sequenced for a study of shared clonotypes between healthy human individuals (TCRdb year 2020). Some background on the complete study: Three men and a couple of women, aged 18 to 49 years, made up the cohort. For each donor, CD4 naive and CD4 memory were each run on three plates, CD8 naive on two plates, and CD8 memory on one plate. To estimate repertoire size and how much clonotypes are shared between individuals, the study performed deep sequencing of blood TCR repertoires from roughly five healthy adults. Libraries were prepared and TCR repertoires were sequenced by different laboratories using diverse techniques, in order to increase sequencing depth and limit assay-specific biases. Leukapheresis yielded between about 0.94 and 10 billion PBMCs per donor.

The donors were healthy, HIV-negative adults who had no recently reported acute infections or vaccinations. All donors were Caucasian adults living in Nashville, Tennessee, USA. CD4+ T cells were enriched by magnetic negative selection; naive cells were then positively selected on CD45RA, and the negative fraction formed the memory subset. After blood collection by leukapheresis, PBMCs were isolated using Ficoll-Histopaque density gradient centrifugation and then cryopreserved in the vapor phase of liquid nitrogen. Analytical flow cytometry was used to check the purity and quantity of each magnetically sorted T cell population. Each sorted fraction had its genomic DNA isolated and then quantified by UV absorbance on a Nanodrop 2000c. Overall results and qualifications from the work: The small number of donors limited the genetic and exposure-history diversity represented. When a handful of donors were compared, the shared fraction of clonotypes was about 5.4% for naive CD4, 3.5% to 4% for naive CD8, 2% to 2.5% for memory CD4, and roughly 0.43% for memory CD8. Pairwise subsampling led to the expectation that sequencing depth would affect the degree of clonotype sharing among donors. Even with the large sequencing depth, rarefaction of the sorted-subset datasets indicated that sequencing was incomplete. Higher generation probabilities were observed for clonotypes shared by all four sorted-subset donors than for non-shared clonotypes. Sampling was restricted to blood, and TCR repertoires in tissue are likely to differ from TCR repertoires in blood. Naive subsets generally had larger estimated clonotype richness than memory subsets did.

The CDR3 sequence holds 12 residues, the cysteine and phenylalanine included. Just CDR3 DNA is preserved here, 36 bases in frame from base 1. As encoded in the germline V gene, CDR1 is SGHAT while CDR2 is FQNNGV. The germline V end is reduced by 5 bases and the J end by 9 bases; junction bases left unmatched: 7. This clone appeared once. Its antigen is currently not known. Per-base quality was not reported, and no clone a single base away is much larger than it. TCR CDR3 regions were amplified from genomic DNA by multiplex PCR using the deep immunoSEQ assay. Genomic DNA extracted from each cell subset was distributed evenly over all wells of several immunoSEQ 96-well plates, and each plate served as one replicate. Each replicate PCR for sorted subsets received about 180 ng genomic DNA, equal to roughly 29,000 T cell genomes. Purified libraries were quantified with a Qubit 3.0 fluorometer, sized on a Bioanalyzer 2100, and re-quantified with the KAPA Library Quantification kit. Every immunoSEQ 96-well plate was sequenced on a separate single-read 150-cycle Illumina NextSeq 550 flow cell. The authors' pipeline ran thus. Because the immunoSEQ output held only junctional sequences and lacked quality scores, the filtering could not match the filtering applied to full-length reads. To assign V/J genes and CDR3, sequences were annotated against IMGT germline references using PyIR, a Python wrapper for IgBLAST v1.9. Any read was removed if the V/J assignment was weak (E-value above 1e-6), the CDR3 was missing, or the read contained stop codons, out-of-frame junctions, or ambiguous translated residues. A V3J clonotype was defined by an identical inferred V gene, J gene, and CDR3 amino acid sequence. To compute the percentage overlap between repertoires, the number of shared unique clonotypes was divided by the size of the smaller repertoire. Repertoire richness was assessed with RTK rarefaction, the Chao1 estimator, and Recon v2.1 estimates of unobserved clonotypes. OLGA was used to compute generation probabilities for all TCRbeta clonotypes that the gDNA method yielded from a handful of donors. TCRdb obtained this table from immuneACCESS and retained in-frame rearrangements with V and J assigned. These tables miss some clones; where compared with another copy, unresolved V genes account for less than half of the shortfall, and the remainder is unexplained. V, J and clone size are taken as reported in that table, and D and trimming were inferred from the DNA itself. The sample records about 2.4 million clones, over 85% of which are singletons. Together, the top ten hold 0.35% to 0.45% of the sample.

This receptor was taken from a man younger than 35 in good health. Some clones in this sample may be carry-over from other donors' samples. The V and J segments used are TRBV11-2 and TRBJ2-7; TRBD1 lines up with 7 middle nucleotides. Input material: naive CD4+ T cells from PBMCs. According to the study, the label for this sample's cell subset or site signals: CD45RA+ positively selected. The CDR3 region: CASSPQGVGQYF. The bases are TGTGCCAGCAGCCCTCAGGGGGTTGGGCAGTACTTC.